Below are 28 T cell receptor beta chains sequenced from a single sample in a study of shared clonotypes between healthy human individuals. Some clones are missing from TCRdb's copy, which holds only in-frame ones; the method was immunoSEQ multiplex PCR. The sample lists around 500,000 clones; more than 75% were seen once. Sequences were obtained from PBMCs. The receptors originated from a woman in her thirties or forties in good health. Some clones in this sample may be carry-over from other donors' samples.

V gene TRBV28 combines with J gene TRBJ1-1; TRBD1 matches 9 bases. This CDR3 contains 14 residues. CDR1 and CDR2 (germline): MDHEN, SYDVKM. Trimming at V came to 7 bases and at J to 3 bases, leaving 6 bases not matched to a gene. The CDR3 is CASTLTGGHTEAFF. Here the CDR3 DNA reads TGTGCCAGCACCCTGACAGGGGGGCACACTGAAGCTTTCTTT.

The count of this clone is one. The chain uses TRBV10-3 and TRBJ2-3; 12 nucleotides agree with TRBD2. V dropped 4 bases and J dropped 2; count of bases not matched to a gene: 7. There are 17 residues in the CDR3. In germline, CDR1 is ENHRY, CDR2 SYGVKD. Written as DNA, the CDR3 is TGTGCCATCAGTGGAGCTAGCGGGAGGGCCCTCACAGATACGCAGTATTTT. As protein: CAISGASGRALTDTQYF.

CDR3: CASSQQQGTTGELFF. CDR3 DNA sequence: TGTGCCAGCAGCCAACAACAGGGGACCACGGGAGAACTGTTTTTT. The V call is TRBV14, the J call TRBJ1-4; 7 positions agree with TRBD1. Trimming at V came to 2 bases and at J to 12 bases, leaving 12 bases not matched to a gene. The CDR3 extends over 15 amino acids. Germline lookup yields CDR1 SGHDN and CDR2 FVKESK.

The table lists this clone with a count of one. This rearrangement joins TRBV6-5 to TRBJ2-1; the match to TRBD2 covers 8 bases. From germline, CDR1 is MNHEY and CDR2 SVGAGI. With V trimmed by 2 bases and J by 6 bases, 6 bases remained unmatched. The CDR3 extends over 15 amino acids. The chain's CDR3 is CASSYETSGGNEQFF. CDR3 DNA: TGTGCCAGCAGTTACGAAACTAGCGGTGGCAATGAGCAGTTCTTC.

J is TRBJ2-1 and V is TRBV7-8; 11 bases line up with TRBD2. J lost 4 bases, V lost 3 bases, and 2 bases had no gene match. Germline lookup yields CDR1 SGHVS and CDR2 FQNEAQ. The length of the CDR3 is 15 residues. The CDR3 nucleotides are TGTGCCAGCAGCTTTACTAGCGGGGGATACAATGAGCAGTTCTTC. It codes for CASSFTSGGYNEQFF. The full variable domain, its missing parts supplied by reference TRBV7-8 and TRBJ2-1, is GAGVSQSPRYKVAKRGQDVALRCDPISGHVSLFWYQQALGQGPEFLTYFQNEAQLDKSGLPSDRFFAERPEGSVSTLKIQRTQQEDSAVYLCASSFTSGGYNEQFFGPGTRLTVL.

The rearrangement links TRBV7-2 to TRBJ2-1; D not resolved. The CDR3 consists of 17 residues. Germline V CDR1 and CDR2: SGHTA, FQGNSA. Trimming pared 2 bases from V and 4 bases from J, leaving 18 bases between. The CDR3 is CASSLTPSGKRYNEQFF. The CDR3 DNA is TGTGCCAGCAGCTTAACCCCTAGTGGAAAAAGGTACAATGAGCAGTTCTTC.

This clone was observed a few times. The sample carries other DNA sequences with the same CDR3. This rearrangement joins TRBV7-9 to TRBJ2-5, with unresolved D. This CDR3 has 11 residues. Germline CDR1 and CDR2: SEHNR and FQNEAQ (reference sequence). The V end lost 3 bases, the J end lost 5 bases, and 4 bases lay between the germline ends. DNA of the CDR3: TGTGCCAGCAGCTTGGCGGAGACCCAGTACTTC. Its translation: CASSLAETQYF.

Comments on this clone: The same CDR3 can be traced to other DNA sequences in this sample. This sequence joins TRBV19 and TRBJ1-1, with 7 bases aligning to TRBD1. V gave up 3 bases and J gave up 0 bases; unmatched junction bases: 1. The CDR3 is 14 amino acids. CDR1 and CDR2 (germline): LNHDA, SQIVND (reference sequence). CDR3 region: CASSIDRVNTEAFF. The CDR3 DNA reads TGTGCCAGTAGTATCGACAGGGTGAACACTGAAGCTTTCTTT. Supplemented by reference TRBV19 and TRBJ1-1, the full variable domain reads DGGITQSPKYLFRKEGQNVTLSCEQNLNHDAMYWYRQDPGQGLRLIYYSQIVNDFQKGDIAEGYSVSREKKESFPLTVTSAQKNPTAFYLCASSIDRVNTEAFFGQGTRLTVV.

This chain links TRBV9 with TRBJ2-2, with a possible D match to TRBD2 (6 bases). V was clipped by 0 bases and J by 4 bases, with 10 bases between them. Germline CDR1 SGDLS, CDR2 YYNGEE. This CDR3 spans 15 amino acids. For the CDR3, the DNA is TGTGCCAGCAGCGTAGGGGGGGATCTCACCGGGGAGCTGTTTTTT. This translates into CASSVGGDLTGELFF.

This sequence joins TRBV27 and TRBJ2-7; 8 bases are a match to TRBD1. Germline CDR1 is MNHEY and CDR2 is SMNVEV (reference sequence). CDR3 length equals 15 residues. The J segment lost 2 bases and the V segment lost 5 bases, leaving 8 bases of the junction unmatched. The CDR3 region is CASSPGQGRPYEQYF. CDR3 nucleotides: TGTGCCAGCAGTCCCGGACAGGGACGGCCCTACGAGCAGTACTTC.

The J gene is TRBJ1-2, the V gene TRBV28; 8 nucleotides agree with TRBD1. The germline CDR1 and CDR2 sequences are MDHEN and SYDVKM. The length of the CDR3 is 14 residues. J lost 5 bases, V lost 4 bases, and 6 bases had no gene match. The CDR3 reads CASSSPGTGYGYTF. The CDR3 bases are TGTGCCAGCAGTTCACCCGGGACAGGATATGGCTACACCTTC.

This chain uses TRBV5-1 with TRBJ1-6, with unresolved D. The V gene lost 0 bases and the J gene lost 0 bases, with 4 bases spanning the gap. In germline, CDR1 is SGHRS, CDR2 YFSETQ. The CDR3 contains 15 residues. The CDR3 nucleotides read TGCGCCAGCAGCTTGGAGAGCTCCTATAATTCACCCCTCCACTTT. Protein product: CASSLESSYNSPLHF.

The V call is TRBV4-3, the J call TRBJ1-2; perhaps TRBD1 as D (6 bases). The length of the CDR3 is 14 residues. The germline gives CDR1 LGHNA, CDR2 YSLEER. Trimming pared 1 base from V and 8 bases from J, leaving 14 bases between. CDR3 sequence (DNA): TGCGCCAGCAGCCAAGTCAGGACAGCTTGGGGCTACACCTTC. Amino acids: CASSQVRTAWGYTF.

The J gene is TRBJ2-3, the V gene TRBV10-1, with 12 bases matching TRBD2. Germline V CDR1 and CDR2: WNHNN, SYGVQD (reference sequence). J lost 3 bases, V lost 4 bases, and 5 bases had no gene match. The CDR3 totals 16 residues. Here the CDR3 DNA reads TGCGCCAGCAGTGGCCCCGGACTAGCGGGAACAGATACGCAGTATTTT. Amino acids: CASSGPGLAGTDTQYF.

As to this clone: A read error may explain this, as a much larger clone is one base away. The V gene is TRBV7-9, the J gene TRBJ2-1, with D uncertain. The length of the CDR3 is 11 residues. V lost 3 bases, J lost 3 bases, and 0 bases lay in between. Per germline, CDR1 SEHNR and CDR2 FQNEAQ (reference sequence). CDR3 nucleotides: TGTGCCAGCAGCTTCTACAATGAGCAGTTCTTC. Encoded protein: CASSFYNEQFF. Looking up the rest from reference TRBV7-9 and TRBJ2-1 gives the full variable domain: DTGVSQNPRHKITKRGQNVTFRCDPISEHNRLYWYRQTLGQGPEFLTYFQNEAQLEKSRLLSDRFSAERPKGSFSTLEIQRTEQGDSAMYLCASSFYNEQFFGPGTRLTVL.

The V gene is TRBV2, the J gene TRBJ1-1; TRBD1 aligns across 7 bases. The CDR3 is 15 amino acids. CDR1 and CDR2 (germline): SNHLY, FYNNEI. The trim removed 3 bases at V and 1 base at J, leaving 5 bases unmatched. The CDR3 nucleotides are TGTGCCAGCAGTGAGGAGGGGGCAAAGAACACTGAAGCTTTCTTT. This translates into CASSEEGAKNTEAFF. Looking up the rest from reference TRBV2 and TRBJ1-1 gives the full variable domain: EPEVTQTPSHQVTQMGQEVILRCVPISNHLYFYWYRQILGQKVEFLVSFYNNEISEKSEIFDDQFSVERPDGSNFTLKIRSTKLEDSAMYFCASSEEGAKNTEAFFGQGTRLTVV.

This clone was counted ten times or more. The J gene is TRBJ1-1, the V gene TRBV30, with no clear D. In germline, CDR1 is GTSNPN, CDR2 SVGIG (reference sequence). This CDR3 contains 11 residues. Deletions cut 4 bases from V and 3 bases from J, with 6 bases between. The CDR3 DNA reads TGTGCCTGGATTACTTACACTGAAGCTTTCTTT. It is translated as CAWITYTEAFF.

The CDR3, as DNA: TGTGCCTGGGGGGACTCAGCCTACGAGCAGTACTTC. It translates to CAWGDSAYEQYF. The rearrangement links TRBV30 to TRBJ2-7, with D maybe TRBD2 (6 bases). This CDR3 is 12 amino acids long. The germline gives CDR1 GTSNPN, CDR2 SVGIG (reference sequence). The V end was cut by 5 bases, the J end by 2 bases, with 10 bases between.

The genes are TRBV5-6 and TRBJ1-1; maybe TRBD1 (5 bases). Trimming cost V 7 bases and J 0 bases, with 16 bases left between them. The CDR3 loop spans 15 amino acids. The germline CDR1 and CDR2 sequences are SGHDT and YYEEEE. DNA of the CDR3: TGTGCCAGCGGCGACAGTACTAATATGAACACTGAAGCTTTCTTT. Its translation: CASGDSTNMNTEAFF.

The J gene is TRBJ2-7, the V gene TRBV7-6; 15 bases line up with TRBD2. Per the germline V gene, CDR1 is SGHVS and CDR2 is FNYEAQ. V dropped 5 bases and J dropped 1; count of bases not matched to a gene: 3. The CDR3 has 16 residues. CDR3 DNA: TGTGCCAGCAGCCCCGGACTAGCGGGAGGGTCCTACGAGCAGTACTTC. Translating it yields CASSPGLAGGSYEQYF.

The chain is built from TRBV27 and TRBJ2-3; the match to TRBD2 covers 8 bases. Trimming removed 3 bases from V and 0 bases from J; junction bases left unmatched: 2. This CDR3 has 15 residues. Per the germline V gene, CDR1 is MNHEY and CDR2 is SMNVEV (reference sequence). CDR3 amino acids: CASSFGGRSTDTQYF. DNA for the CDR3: TGTGCCAGCAGTTTTGGCGGGAGGAGCACAGATACGCAGTATTTT.

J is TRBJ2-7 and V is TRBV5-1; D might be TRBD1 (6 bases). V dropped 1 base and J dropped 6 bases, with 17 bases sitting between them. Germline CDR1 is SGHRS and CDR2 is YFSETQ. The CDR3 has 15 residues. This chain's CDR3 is CASSLLAQGPLEQYF. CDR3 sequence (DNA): TGCGCCAGCAGCTTGTTGGCACAGGGACCCCTCGAGCAGTACTTC.

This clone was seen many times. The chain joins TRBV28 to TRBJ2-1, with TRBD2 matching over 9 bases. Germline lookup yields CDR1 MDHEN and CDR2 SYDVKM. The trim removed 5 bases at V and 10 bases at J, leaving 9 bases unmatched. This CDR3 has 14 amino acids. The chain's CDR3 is CASSPQLAGREQFF. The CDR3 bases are TGTGCCAGCAGTCCTCAGCTAGCGGGACGAGAGCAGTTCTTC.

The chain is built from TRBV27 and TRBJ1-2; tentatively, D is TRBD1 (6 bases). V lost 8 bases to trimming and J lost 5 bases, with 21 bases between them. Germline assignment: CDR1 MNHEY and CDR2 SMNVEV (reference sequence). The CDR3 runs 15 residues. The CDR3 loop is CASRPGVGAWYGYTF. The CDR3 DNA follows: TGTGCCAGCCGCCCCGGGGTGGGGGCCTGGTATGGCTACACCTTC.

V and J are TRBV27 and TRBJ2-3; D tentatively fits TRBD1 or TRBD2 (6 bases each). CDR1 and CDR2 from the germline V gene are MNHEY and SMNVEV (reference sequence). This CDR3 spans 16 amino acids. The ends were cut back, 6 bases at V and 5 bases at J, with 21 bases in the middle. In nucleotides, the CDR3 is TGTGCCAGCAGCCCTACCAAAGGGGGGCTCAGAGATACGCAGTATTTT. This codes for CASSPTKGGLRDTQYF.

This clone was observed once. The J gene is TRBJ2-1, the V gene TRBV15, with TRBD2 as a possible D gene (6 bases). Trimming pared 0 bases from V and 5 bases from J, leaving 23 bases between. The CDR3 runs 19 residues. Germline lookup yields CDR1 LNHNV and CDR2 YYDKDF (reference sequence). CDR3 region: CATSRDYPLVGGNHNEQFF. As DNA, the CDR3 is TGTGCCACCAGCAGAGATTACCCCTTGGTCGGCGGGAACCACAATGAGCAGTTCTTC.

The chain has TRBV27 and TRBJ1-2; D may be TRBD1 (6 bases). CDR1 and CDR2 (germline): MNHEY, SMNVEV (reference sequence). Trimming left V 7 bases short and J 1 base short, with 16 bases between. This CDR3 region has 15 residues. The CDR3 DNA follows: TGTGCCAGCACCCCGGGGGGCTCAGTTAACTATGGCTACACCTTC. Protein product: CASTPGGSVNYGYTF.

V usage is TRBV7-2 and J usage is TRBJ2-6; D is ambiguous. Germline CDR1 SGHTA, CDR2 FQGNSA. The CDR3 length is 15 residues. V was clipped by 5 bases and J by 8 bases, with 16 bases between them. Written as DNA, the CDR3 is TGTGCCAGCAGCCCAGTCGAGGTTAGGTCCAACGTCCTGACTTTC. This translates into CASSPVEVRSNVLTF.